The subject of this entry is one T cell receptor beta chain. The sample belongs to a study of shared clonotypes between healthy human individuals. Across the whole study: Per donor, CD8 memory used one plate, CD8 naive used two, CD4 memory used three and CD4 naive used three.

Here immunoSEQ multiplex PCR was the method, and the copy in TCRdb shows in-frame clones only, minus some. The sample includes under 1,100,000 clones, approximately 76% of them seen just once. This CDR3 region has 15 residues. J lost 7 bases, V lost 5 bases, and 10 bases had no gene match. CDR1 is MNHNY and CDR2 is SVGAGI in the germline V gene (reference sequence). The CD4+ fraction was divided into a CD45RA+ naive subset and a CD45RA-negative memory subset. Sequencing input: memory CD4+ T cells sorted from blood. Sample subset: CD45RA-negative fraction. This TCR came from a man younger than 35 in good health. The gene calls are TRBV6-6 and TRBJ2-1; 8 bases align to TRBD2. CDR3 region: CASSIEAGDRNEQFF. CDR3 DNA sequence: TGTGCCAGCAGTATAGAAGCGGGAGATCGTAATGAGCAGTTCTTC.